Described below is a single T cell receptor beta chain sequence and its context. No antigen is known for it. In generating TCR beta cDNA, 5'RACE template switching with UMIs was used. TCRdb reprocessed the 5' RACE reads; each CDR3 protein has one entry and no DNA is given. This repertoire comprises about 460,000 distinct CDR3 sequences; its ten largest clones make up almost 1.5%. This entry comes from a study of T cells expressing NK-cell markers. The CDR3 totals 13 residues. Germline assignment: CDR1 SGHRS and CDR2 YFSETQ. Study-wide results and limits: The HCMV specificity of the expanded NKG2C+ T cell clones stayed unresolved. NKG2C+ dominant clonotypes from about 6 donors made up roughly 1.0-7.5% of CD8+ T cells.

This sequence joins TRBV5-1 and TRBJ2-2; TCRdb proposes TRBD1, but this gene call is untestable without DNA. The sequencing sample was made of blood T cells: a sorted CD56 or NKG2C T cell subset, CD4+ or CD8+ T cells, or bulk PBMC T cells (not recorded which). The TCR comes from a woman aged 50 to 65 in good health. The CDR3 protein is CASSRQGPGELFF. Full variable domain (remainder filled in from reference TRBV5-1 and TRBJ2-2): KAGVTQTPRYLIKTRGQQVTLSCSPISGHRSVSWYQQTPGQGLQFLFEYFSETQRNKGNFPGRFSGRQFSNSRSEMNVSTLELGDSALYLCASSRQGPGELFFGEGSRLTVL.